The 18 T cell receptor beta chains given below trace back to one sample, sequenced in a study of blood T cell repertoires in COVID-19 (dated by TCRdb to between 2020 and 2021). Libraries were prepared through the immunoSEQ multiplex PCR assay. In its TCRdb copy, this immuneACCESS table keeps in-frame sequences only and misses some clones. Where compared with another copy, unresolved V genes explain less than half of these, and the others have no known cause. The sample table records about 250,000 clones; roughly 82% of these occur just once. Jointly, the top ten make up 5.5% to 6% of the sample. The sequencing sample was made of peripheral blood. These receptors were taken from a woman older than 75 with COVID-19, enrolled during active disease.

This chain joins TRBV27 and TRBJ2-2, with 8 bases matching TRBD2. V lost 1 base and J lost 0; bases outside the gene matches: 4. The CDR3 totals 17 residues. Germline CDR1 MNHEY, CDR2 SMNVEV (reference sequence). CDR3: CASSLFGAGANTGELFF. Written as DNA, the CDR3 is TGTGCCAGCAGTTTATTCGGAGCGGGGGCGAACACCGGGGAGCTGTTTTTT.

The chain is built from TRBV7-2 and TRBJ2-4; a possible D gene is TRBD1 (5 bases). Trimming shortened V by 1 base and J by 8 bases, and 12 bases separated the two germline ends. Germline CDR1 SGHTA, CDR2 FQGNSA. The CDR3 has 14 residues. The CDR3 spells CASSLGAGKDIQYF. For the CDR3, the DNA is TGTGCCAGCAGCTTAGGCGCAGGGAAGGACATTCAGTACTTC.

The count of this clone is one. The chain carries TRBV6-6 and TRBJ2-7, with 9 bases fitting TRBD2. The CDR3 length is 15 residues. In germline, CDR1 is MNHNY, CDR2 SVGAGI (reference sequence). V shed 6 bases, J shed 6 bases, and the junction held 12 bases outside the gene matches. CDR3: CASSEPGRGGLEQYF. CDR3 sequence (DNA): TGTGCCAGCAGCGAGCCCGGGCGGGGGGGCCTCGAGCAGTACTTC.

The rearrangement links TRBV6-6 to TRBJ1-4, with D unresolved. This CDR3 is built from 13 residues. In germline, CDR1 is MNHNY, CDR2 SVGAGI (reference sequence). The V end was cut by 0 bases, the J end by 9 bases, with 8 bases between. CDR3: CASSYSALKKLFF. The CDR3 nucleotides are TGTGCCAGCAGTTACTCAGCCTTGAAAAAACTGTTTTTT.

The rearrangement uses TRBV2 and TRBJ1-5, with TRBD1 identical over 7 bases. Germline trimming cut 5 bases from V and 0 bases from J; bases unmatched to any gene: 4. CDR3 length: 15 amino acids. Germline lookup yields CDR1 SNHLY and CDR2 FYNNEI. The CDR3 nucleotides are TGTGCCAGCAGTCAACAGGGGAATAGCAATCAGCCCCAGCATTTT. Its translation is CASSQQGNSNQPQHF.

The chain employs TRBV9 and TRBJ1-6, with 7 positions matching TRBD1. V gave up 4 bases and J gave up 9 bases; unmatched junction bases: 13. CDR3 size: 16 residues. Per the germline V gene, CDR1 is SGDLS and CDR2 is YYNGEE. The CDR3 coding sequence is TGTGCCAGCAGCCGTAGCGGCGGGACAGAAAGTTCACCCCTCCACTTT. Translated, it gives CASSRSGGTESSPLHF.

The chain joins TRBV5-5 to TRBJ2-7, with D possibly matching TRBD2 (7 bases). V was clipped by 3 bases and J by 0 bases, with 10 bases between them. The CDR3 runs to 14 residues. Looked up from germline, CDR1 is SGHKS and CDR2 is YYEKEE (reference sequence). The CDR3 spells CASSYGGASYEQYF. CDR3 sequence (DNA): TGTGCCAGCAGCTATGGGGGGGCCTCCTACGAGCAGTACTTC.

CDR3 amino acids: CASSFPSAYGYTF. The DNA of the CDR3 is TGTGCCAGCAGTTTTCCCAGCGCCTATGGCTACACCTTC. This sequence joins TRBV12-3 or TRBV12-4 and TRBJ1-2, with no clear D. The CDR3 consists of 13 residues. V lost 3 bases to trimming and J lost 4 bases, with 9 bases between them.

This rearrangement joins TRBV6-5 to TRBJ2-7; perhaps TRBD2 as D (6 bases). The CDR3 length is 14 residues. Germline CDR1 is MNHEY and CDR2 is SVGAGI. V lost 11 bases and J lost 2, with 19 bases in between. This chain's CDR3 is CAAGGRDPTYEQYV. In nucleotides, the CDR3 is TGTGCCGCCGGGGGACGGGACCCAACCTACGAGCAGTACGTC.

This chain uses TRBV5-1 with TRBJ2-5; 8 positions agree with TRBD2. V lost 4 bases, J lost 5 bases, and 10 bases stayed unmatched. This CDR3 has 15 residues. Germline CDR1 is SGHRS and CDR2 is YFSETQ. The CDR3 sequence is CASSRTGTSLETQYF. The CDR3 nucleotides are TGCGCCAGCAGCAGAACCGGGACTAGTTTGGAGACCCAGTACTTC.

This sequence joins TRBV5-5 and TRBJ2-1, with TRBD2 matching over 8 bases. The CDR3 runs to 17 residues. Germline V lookup: CDR1 SGHKS, CDR2 YYEKEE (reference sequence). With 4 bases clipped from V and 3 bases from J, the junction kept 12 bases outside the gene matches. In nucleotides, the CDR3 is TGTGCCAGCAGCCTATCCCCCGGACTAGCAAGCTACAATGAGCAGTTCTTC. Translation: CASSLSPGLASYNEQFF.

The chain uses TRBV7-9 and TRBJ2-1, with 12 bases lining up with TRBD2. J gave up 0 bases and V 6 bases, and 6 bases lay outside the gene matches. Germline V gene sequence: CDR1 SEHNR, CDR2 FQNEAQ (reference sequence). The CDR3 loop spans 17 amino acids. The CDR3 DNA reads as TGTGCCAGCAGTCGGACTAGCGGGACGAGCTCCTACAATGAGCAGTTCTTC. Translation: CASSRTSGTSSYNEQFF. Full variable domain (remainder filled in from reference TRBV7-9 and TRBJ2-1): DTGVSQNPRHKITKRGQNVTFRCDPISEHNRLYWYRQTLGQGPEFLTYFQNEAQLEKSRLLSDRFSAERPKGSFSTLEIQRTEQGDSAMYLCASSRTSGTSSYNEQFFGPGTRLTVL.

This chain uses TRBV28 with TRBJ2-7; 11 bases are a match to TRBD1. Germline assignment: CDR1 MDHEN and CDR2 SYDVKM. The CDR3 contains 14 residues. V gave up 5 bases and J gave up 3 bases; unmatched junction bases: 3. The CDR3 nucleotides read TGTGCCAGCAGTCGTGGGACAGGGGGCTACGAGCAGTACGTC. This codes for CASSRGTGGYEQYV.

This chain joins TRBV2 and TRBJ2-1; no reliable D call. V lost 0 bases, J lost 5 bases, and 14 bases lay in between. The CDR3 loop spans 16 amino acids. CDR1 is SNHLY, CDR2 FYNNEI, per germline. The CDR3 DNA follows: TGTGCCAGCAGTGAAGCTATGCAGGCCCTGAACAATGAGCAGTTCTTC. Its protein is CASSEAMQALNNEQFF.

The rearrangement links TRBV30 to TRBJ1-3, with TRBD1 identical over 8 bases. Germline CDR1 GTSNPN, CDR2 SVGIG (reference sequence). Unmatched junction bases numbered 6, after V lost 8 bases and J lost 0 bases. CDR3 length: 14 residues. The CDR3 nucleotides read TGTGCCCGAGGGACAGGCTCCTCTGGAAACACCATATATTTT. It codes for CARGTGSSGNTIYF.

The CDR3 is CASSSGTGEREKLFF. CDR3 DNA: TGTGCCAGTAGTAGCGGAACAGGGGAAAGAGAAAAACTGTTTTTT. The chain couples TRBV19 to TRBJ1-4, with TRBD1 identical over 7 bases. J was trimmed by 8 bases and V by 4 bases; bases with no gene match: 10. The CDR3 totals 15 residues. The germline gives CDR1 LNHDA, CDR2 SQIVND (reference sequence). Full variable domain (rest looked up from reference TRBV19 and TRBJ1-4): DGGITQSPKYLFRKEGQNVTLSCEQNLNHDAMYWYRQDPGQGLRLIYYSQIVNDFQKGDIAEGYSVSREKKESFPLTVTSAQKNPTAFYLCASSSGTGEREKLFFGSGTQLSVL.

This clone was seen just once. The chain is built from TRBV2 and TRBJ1-1; the D is unclear. Germline-derived CDR1 and CDR2 are SNHLY and FYNNEI. V was pared by 1 base and J by 4 bases, with 10 bases between. This CDR3 spans 14 amino acids. This CDR3 reads CASSEEEGITEAFF. The CDR3 nucleotides are TGTGCCAGCAGTGAAGAAGAGGGCATCACTGAAGCTTTCTTT.

This clone was picked up one time. This chain uses TRBV25-1 with TRBJ2-3, with TRBD2 matching over 10 bases. Trimming removed 3 bases from V and 13 bases from J; junction bases left unmatched: 1. The CDR3 loop spans 11 amino acids. CDR1 and CDR2 (germline): MGHDK, SYGVNS. CDR3 residues: CASSEGTSEYF. In DNA form, the CDR3 reads TGTGCCAGCAGTGAGGGGACTAGCGAGTATTTT. Full variable domain (remainder filled in from reference TRBV25-1 and TRBJ2-3): EADIYQTPRYLVIGTGKKITLECSQTMGHDKMYWYQQDPGMELHLIHYSYGVNSTEKGDLSSESTVSRIRTEHFPLTLESARPSHTSQYLCASSEGTSEYFGPGTRLTVL.